This entry features one T cell receptor (beta chain) sequence. As yet, its antigen is unknown. At one of its ends the junction is not consistent with the germline gene, which may arise from a read error. This sample is drawn from a study of CD8 T cells in Susac syndrome. Findings and caveats of the study: As the study acknowledged, the number of individuals in its TCR sequencing and HLA analysis was relatively small. Clonal CD8+ expansion in Susac was highest in TEMRA cells and active patients.

RNA was extracted with the RNeasy kit, and a quantity of roughly 0.5 to 1 ug was reverse transcribed using random hexamers. One entry per CDR3 protein results from TCRdb running MiXCR on the immunoSEQ multiplex PCR reads. The table includes fewer than 90,000 distinct CDR3 sequences, 85% to 95% detected once. The germline gives CDR1 MDHEN, CDR2 SYDVKM. This CDR3 has 15 residues. Source material: CD8+ T cells from PBMCs. The TCR was taken from a human donor with Susac syndrome. V is TRBV28 and J is TRBJ1-1; the D gene is possibly TRBD1 (5 bases). CDR3 amino acids: CASSSPTEQPTQAFF. The CDR3 DNA is TGTGCCAGCAGTTCCCCGACAGAGCAGCCCACTCAAGCTTTCTTT.